A selection of T cell receptor beta chains follows, all from one sample in a study of cytomegalovirus exposure and HLA in healthy donors. The table came from immunoSEQ multiplex PCR; TCRdb's copy has only in-frame clones and leaves some out. The table lists nearly 65,000 clones, approximately 70% of them singletons. The sequencing input was PBMCs. These TCRs come from a man aged 50 or older in good health and CMV-seronegative. Both conserved end residues are part of each CDR3.

v_call | cdr3_aa
TRBV6-5 | CASSWTSVDSEQFF
TRBV11-2 | CASSLGGGVDRLSQYF
TRBV15 | CATSRRVTGNEQFF
TRBV9 | CASSVGGGSNSLHF
TRBV19 | CASSSRVEAFF
TRBV5-8 | CASSLRDRGAYEQYF
TRBV2 | CASRLDRTHF
TRBV7-9 | CASSSNSRAAFF
TRBV5-1 | CASSRDRGYGYTF
TRBV6-7 | CASSYSKQGKEIYNEQFF
TRBV15 | CATSRGGRGGWETQYF
TRBV30 | CAWTTGGSGNTIYF
TRBV13 | CASSRTAPNEKLFF
TRBV11-3 | CASKGDGELFF
TRBV6-5 | CASSRGNIYGYTF
TRBV5-1 | CASSLGQGAPEQYF
TRBV7-3 | CASSFGGGYEQYF
TRBV10-3 | CAISVLAGRTDTQYF
TRBV7-9 | CASSRYSQGYEQYF
TRBV9 | CASSADGDRAPLHF
TRBV7-9 | CASSLGGPPYEQYF
TRBV7-3 | CASSFMGPPGEQYF
TRBV9 | CASSWGLNSPLHF
TRBV7-6 | CASSPGQGAYEQYF
TRBV23-1 | CASSQGRASEKLFF
TRBV2 | CASSVGGSGNTIYF
TRBV7-7 | CASSQGTARTDTQYF
TRBV7-9 | CASSSSGRSSYEQYF
TRBV15 | CATQPGGQGESEQYF
TRBV28 | CASRLRQGRNTEAFF
TRBV6-1 | CAGHQQGNTEAFF
TRBV7-9 | CASSAGQGANQPQHF
TRBV30 | CAWSAGTRESQPQHF
TRBV27 | CASSHRNRVVEQYF
TRBV19 | CASTFSAGNTYGYTF
TRBV20-1 | CSARVGEKLFF
TRBV27 | CASSGTGGNTEAFF
TRBV5-4 | CASSLAGGPNNEQFF
TRBV11-1 | CASGISGLQRGDTQYF
TRBV6-1 | CASTLQQGALGGYTF
TRBV27 | CASSFTGGWAEKLFF
TRBV19 | CASSLRGNNSPLHF
TRBV15 | CATSRAGTGVPEAFF
TRBV12-2 | CASRLALWQSQETQYF
TRBV5-1 | CASSLDSGGGYTF
TRBV2 | CASSEALLRDRDESYNEQFF
TRBV5-6 | CASSLIWSGENTEAFF
TRBV5-1 | CASSLDFNLEYF
TRBV15 | CATSPQSGGFQPQHF
TRBV5-1 | CASSLTSAQETQYF
TRBV6-1 | CASSDTYGTDTQYF
TRBV5-4 | CASSLLGGTAFF
TRBV13 | CASRFRLADNEQFF